The entry below describes one T cell receptor beta chain. Its specificity is unknown. Every TCR beta cDNA library bore unique molecular identifiers. Input amounts of about 0.95 to 10 million T cells were used. These gave around 500,000 cDNA molecules, so each molecule approximated one T cell. TCRdb re-analysed the PCR reads in MiXCR, keeping a single row per CDR3 protein. The table has 550,000 to 700,000 distinct CDR3 sequences, 40% to 50% seen once. This sample is drawn from a study of post-analysis software for immune sequencing data. Study-wide background: Multiple sclerosis in the patients followed relapsing-remitting, secondary progressive and progressive-relapsing courses.

The V end was cut by 3 bases, the J end by 2 bases, with 5 bases between. Germline CDR1 reads ENHRY; CDR2 reads SYGVKD. The CDR3 runs 12 residues. Overall study results and limits: Those with multiple sclerosis, the patient group, showed significantly lower normalized Chao1 diversity than controls. Strong co-clustering by F measure linked samples that shared a preparation batch. With TRBV5-6, TRBV5-1 and TRBV20-1 included, roughly five TRBV segments were more frequent in patients than in controls.

The sequenced material came from blood. The clonotype was recovered from a girl aged 5-17 years with multiple sclerosis. The rearrangement links TRBV10-3 to TRBJ2-7; a possible D gene is TRBD1 (5 bases). The CDR3 sequence is CAISDRAYEQYF. The CDR3 DNA reads TGTGCCATCAGTGACAGGGCCTACGAGCAGTACTTC.